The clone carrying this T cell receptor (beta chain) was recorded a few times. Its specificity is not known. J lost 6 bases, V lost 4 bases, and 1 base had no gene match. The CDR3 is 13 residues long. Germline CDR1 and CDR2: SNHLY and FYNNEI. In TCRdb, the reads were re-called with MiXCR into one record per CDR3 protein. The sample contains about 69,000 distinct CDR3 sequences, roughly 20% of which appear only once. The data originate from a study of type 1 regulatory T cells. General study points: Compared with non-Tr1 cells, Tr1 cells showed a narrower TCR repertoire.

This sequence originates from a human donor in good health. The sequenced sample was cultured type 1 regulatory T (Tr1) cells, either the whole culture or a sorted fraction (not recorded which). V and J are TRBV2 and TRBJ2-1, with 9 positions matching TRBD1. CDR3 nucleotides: TGTGCCAGCAGTGGACAGGGGGGCAATGAGCAGTTCTTC. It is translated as CASSGQGGNEQFF.